This T cell receptor beta chain came from a study of CD8 T cells in Susac syndrome. The RNA input was about 0.45 to 1 ug, and it was reverse transcribed with random hexamers. MiXCR was run by TCRdb on the immunoSEQ multiplex PCR reads, yielding one entry per CDR3 protein. The sample lists about 200,000 distinct CDR3 sequences; 90% to 95% were seen once. From blood CD8+ and CD4+ T cells, TCR beta sequences were generated. Controls matched for age and sex were healthy donors. CD8+ and CD4+ T cells were negatively isolated; TEMRA cells were FACS-enriched. This clonotype is a singleton in its sample. Its specificity is unknown. Study-wide results and caveats: The number of individuals included in the study's TCR sequencing and HLA analysis was acknowledged as relatively small.

Sequencing input: CD4+ T cells from PBMCs. The origin of this receptor is a human donor in good health.

The CDR3 reads CSAIGALLSNQPQHF. In nucleotides, the CDR3 is TGCAGTGCCATTGGGGCCCTTCTGAGCAATCAGCCCCAGCATTTT. J is TRBJ1-5 and V is TRBV20-1; possibly TRBD1 for D (5 bases). The germline V gene encodes CDR1 DFQATT and CDR2 SNEGSKA (reference sequence). Between the trimmed V and J ends, which lost 6 bases and 1 base, there was a span of 16 bases. The CDR3 runs to 15 residues.